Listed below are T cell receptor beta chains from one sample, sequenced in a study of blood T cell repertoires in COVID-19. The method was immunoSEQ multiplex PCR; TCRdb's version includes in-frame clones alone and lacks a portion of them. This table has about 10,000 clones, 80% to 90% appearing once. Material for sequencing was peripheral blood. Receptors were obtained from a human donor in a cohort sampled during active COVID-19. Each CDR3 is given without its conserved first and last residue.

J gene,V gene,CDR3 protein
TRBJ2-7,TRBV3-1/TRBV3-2,ASSGTLSEGQGTYEQY
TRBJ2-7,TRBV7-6,ASSPKDRGKLYEQY
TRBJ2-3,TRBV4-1,ASSLAGEITDTQY
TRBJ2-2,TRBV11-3,ASSPRADGGPGTGELF
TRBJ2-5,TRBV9,ASSVGASGEETQY
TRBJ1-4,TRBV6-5,ASSTGQANEKLF
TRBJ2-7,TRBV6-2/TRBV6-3,ASSNRSISYEQY
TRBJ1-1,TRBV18,ASSPSDRPGTEAF
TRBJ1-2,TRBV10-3,ATPRGEANYGYT
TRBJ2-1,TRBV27,ASSLAGQPSLEQF
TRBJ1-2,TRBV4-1,ARSPPGGTGGRWYGYT
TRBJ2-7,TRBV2,ASSEEGGVGEQY
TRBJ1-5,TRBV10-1,ASSETSNQPQH
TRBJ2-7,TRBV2,ASSRTGSSYEQY
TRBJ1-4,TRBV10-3,AISERVVDEKLF
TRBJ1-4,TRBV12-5,ASGQGGSGNEKLF
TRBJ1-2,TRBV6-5,ASSYTYGGSDGYT
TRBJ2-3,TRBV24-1,ATSDPGQGNTDTQY
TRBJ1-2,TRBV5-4,ASSADQNGVESYT
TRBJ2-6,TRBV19,ASSIDLRSHSGANVLT
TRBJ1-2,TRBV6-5,ASSSLRGDTMVGYT
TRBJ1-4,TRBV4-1,ASSHPGDRPNEKLF
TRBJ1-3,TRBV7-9,ASSLEGDRGRGNTIY
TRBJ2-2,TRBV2,ASSGIRGGTGELF
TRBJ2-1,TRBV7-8,ASSLATYNEQF
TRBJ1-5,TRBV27,ASSLEAASQPQH
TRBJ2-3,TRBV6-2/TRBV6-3,ASSPVFTSGGAAQY
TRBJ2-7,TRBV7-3,ASSLAGGFSEQY
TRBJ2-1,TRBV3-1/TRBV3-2,ASSQDLTDNEQF
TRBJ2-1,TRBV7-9,ASSFQRAGDEQF
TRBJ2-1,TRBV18,ASSASDSYNEQF
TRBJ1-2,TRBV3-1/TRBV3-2,ASSRSFLYGYT
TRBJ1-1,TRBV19,ASSFPLNTEAF
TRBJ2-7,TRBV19,ASSIWRVSSYEQY
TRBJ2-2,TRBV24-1,AVGTSNTGELF
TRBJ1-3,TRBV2,ASSVQGRVY
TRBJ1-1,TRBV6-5,ASRLQQGTEAF
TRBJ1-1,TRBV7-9,ASSPRADTEAF
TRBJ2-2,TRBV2,ASSLAGGPGGELF
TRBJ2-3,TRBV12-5,ASGLGSGTDTQY
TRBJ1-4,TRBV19,ASSMWGSGRKNEKLF
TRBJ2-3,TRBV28,ASSLMLAGGPTDTQY
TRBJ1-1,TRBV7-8,ASSPTSSDTEAF
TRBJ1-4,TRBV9,ASSVRATNEKLF
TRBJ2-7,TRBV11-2,ASKRIRGNSYEQY
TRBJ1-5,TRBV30,AWSLGEDQPQH
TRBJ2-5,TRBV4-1,ASSQEHRGRETQY
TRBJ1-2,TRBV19,ATPLEEGNNYGYT
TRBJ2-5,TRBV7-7,ASSLGTGGQETQY
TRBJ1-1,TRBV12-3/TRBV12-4,ASTPSWATEAF
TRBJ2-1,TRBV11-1,ASTPWGGPSNEQF
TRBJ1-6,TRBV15,ATSRGDRGSPLH
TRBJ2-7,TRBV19,ASSPRQAKAYEQY
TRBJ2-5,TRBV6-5,ASRAGQGGETQY
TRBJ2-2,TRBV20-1,SASPGTGPAGELF
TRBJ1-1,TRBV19,ASSIGAGGGTEAF
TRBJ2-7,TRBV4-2,ASSQVWTGSSYEQY
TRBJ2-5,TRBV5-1,ASSSLRGGGKETQY
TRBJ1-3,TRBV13,ASSYSFYSGNTIY